The rows below give T cell receptor beta chains drawn from one sample of a study of post-analysis software for immune sequencing data. Using its own MiXCR run on the PCR reads, TCRdb lists one record per CDR3 protein. Here the sample spans 750,000 to 950,000 distinct CDR3 sequences, roughly 58% being singletons. The sequencing sample was made of blood. The receptors come from a girl aged 10 to 17 with multiple sclerosis. The CDR3 runs from the conserved cysteine through the conserved F or W.

CDR3aa	j_gene	v_gene
CASRSGTGIGETQYF	.	TRBV14
CASKAVGELEETQYF	TRBJ2-5	TRBV2
CASSQESRESSYNEQFF	TRBJ2-1	TRBV4-1
CASSLAAGSRLSYEQYF	TRBJ2-7	TRBV5-1
CSARSGQGVDTQYF	TRBJ2-3	TRBV20-1
CASSLDRAPKNIQYF	TRBJ2-4	TRBV12-3/TRBV12-4
CASSLGRDSRGQYF	TRBJ2-5	TRBV7-9
CSASSTDRGTYEQYF	TRBJ2-7	TRBV20-1
CAIGTEGDNEQYF	.	TRBV10-3
CASSSWTSGRTGTYEQYF	TRBJ2-7	TRBV27
CSAETETGQGRETQYF	TRBJ2-5	TRBV20-1
CSASVQMDSNQPQHF	TRBJ1-5	TRBV20-1
CASSPGTGRGAEAFF	TRBJ1-1	TRBV28
CASSLGTVSNYGYTF	TRBJ1-2	TRBV12-3/TRBV12-4
CSAKWGQETQYF	TRBJ2-5	TRBV20-1
CASSYARNSRRGPYEQYF	TRBJ2-7	TRBV6-5
CASSHRDTANPNYGYTF	TRBJ1-2	TRBV5-5
CASSYALRGRTEAFF	TRBJ1-1	TRBV6-5
CASSPSGGPGANVLTF	TRBJ2-6	TRBV7-3
CSVWSGQSYEQYF	TRBJ2-7	TRBV29-1
CSVAGMGEKLFF	TRBJ1-4	TRBV29-1
CASSDSPGSGANVLTF	TRBJ2-6	TRBV6-4
CASSFGPPPDTQYF	TRBJ2-3	TRBV12-3/TRBV12-4
CSAKGPGLAGANVLTF	TRBJ2-6	TRBV20-1
CSAGRQGWSTDTQYF	TRBJ2-3	TRBV20-1
CSARMLWGTYQETQYF	TRBJ2-5	TRBV20-1
CASSHGAGGGNEQFF	TRBJ2-1	TRBV4-2
CASSEGATGRQETQYF	TRBJ2-5	TRBV2
CASSVGLAGVSMMNEQFF	TRBJ2-1	TRBV7-6
CASSSGPEEEQFF	.	TRBV5-1
CASSLGGATTYYEQYF	TRBJ2-7	TRBV5-1
CAISVKGGSTDTQYF	TRBJ2-3	TRBV10-3
CAGSFSFQETQYF	TRBJ2-5	TRBV27
CASSPSHEAGGPGETQYF	TRBJ2-5	TRBV4-2
CASSAGQANYGYTF	TRBJ1-2	TRBV7-2
CASSLDGAGLETQYF	TRBJ2-5	TRBV12-3/TRBV12-4
CASSFPQGHYEQYF	TRBJ2-7	TRBV5-5
CSAYGRGWNEQFF	TRBJ2-1	TRBV20-1
CASSSLGQVSYEQYF	TRBJ2-7	TRBV5-1
CASSVGDRGVNEQFF	TRBJ2-1	TRBV9
CSVVGKNSYEQYF	TRBJ2-7	TRBV29-1
CASSPDAGRGAKNIQYF	TRBJ2-4	TRBV7-3
CSALAGGSDTQYF	TRBJ2-3	TRBV29-1
CASRMTGQGNYGYTF	TRBJ1-2	TRBV7-2
CASSPTGTSGAGELFF	TRBJ2-2	TRBV7-3
CSGSGGRGYNEQFF	TRBJ2-1	TRBV29-1
CASSRDRGYQETQYF	TRBJ2-5	TRBV7-9
CSARDPRLAGASFQYF	TRBJ2-5	TRBV20-1